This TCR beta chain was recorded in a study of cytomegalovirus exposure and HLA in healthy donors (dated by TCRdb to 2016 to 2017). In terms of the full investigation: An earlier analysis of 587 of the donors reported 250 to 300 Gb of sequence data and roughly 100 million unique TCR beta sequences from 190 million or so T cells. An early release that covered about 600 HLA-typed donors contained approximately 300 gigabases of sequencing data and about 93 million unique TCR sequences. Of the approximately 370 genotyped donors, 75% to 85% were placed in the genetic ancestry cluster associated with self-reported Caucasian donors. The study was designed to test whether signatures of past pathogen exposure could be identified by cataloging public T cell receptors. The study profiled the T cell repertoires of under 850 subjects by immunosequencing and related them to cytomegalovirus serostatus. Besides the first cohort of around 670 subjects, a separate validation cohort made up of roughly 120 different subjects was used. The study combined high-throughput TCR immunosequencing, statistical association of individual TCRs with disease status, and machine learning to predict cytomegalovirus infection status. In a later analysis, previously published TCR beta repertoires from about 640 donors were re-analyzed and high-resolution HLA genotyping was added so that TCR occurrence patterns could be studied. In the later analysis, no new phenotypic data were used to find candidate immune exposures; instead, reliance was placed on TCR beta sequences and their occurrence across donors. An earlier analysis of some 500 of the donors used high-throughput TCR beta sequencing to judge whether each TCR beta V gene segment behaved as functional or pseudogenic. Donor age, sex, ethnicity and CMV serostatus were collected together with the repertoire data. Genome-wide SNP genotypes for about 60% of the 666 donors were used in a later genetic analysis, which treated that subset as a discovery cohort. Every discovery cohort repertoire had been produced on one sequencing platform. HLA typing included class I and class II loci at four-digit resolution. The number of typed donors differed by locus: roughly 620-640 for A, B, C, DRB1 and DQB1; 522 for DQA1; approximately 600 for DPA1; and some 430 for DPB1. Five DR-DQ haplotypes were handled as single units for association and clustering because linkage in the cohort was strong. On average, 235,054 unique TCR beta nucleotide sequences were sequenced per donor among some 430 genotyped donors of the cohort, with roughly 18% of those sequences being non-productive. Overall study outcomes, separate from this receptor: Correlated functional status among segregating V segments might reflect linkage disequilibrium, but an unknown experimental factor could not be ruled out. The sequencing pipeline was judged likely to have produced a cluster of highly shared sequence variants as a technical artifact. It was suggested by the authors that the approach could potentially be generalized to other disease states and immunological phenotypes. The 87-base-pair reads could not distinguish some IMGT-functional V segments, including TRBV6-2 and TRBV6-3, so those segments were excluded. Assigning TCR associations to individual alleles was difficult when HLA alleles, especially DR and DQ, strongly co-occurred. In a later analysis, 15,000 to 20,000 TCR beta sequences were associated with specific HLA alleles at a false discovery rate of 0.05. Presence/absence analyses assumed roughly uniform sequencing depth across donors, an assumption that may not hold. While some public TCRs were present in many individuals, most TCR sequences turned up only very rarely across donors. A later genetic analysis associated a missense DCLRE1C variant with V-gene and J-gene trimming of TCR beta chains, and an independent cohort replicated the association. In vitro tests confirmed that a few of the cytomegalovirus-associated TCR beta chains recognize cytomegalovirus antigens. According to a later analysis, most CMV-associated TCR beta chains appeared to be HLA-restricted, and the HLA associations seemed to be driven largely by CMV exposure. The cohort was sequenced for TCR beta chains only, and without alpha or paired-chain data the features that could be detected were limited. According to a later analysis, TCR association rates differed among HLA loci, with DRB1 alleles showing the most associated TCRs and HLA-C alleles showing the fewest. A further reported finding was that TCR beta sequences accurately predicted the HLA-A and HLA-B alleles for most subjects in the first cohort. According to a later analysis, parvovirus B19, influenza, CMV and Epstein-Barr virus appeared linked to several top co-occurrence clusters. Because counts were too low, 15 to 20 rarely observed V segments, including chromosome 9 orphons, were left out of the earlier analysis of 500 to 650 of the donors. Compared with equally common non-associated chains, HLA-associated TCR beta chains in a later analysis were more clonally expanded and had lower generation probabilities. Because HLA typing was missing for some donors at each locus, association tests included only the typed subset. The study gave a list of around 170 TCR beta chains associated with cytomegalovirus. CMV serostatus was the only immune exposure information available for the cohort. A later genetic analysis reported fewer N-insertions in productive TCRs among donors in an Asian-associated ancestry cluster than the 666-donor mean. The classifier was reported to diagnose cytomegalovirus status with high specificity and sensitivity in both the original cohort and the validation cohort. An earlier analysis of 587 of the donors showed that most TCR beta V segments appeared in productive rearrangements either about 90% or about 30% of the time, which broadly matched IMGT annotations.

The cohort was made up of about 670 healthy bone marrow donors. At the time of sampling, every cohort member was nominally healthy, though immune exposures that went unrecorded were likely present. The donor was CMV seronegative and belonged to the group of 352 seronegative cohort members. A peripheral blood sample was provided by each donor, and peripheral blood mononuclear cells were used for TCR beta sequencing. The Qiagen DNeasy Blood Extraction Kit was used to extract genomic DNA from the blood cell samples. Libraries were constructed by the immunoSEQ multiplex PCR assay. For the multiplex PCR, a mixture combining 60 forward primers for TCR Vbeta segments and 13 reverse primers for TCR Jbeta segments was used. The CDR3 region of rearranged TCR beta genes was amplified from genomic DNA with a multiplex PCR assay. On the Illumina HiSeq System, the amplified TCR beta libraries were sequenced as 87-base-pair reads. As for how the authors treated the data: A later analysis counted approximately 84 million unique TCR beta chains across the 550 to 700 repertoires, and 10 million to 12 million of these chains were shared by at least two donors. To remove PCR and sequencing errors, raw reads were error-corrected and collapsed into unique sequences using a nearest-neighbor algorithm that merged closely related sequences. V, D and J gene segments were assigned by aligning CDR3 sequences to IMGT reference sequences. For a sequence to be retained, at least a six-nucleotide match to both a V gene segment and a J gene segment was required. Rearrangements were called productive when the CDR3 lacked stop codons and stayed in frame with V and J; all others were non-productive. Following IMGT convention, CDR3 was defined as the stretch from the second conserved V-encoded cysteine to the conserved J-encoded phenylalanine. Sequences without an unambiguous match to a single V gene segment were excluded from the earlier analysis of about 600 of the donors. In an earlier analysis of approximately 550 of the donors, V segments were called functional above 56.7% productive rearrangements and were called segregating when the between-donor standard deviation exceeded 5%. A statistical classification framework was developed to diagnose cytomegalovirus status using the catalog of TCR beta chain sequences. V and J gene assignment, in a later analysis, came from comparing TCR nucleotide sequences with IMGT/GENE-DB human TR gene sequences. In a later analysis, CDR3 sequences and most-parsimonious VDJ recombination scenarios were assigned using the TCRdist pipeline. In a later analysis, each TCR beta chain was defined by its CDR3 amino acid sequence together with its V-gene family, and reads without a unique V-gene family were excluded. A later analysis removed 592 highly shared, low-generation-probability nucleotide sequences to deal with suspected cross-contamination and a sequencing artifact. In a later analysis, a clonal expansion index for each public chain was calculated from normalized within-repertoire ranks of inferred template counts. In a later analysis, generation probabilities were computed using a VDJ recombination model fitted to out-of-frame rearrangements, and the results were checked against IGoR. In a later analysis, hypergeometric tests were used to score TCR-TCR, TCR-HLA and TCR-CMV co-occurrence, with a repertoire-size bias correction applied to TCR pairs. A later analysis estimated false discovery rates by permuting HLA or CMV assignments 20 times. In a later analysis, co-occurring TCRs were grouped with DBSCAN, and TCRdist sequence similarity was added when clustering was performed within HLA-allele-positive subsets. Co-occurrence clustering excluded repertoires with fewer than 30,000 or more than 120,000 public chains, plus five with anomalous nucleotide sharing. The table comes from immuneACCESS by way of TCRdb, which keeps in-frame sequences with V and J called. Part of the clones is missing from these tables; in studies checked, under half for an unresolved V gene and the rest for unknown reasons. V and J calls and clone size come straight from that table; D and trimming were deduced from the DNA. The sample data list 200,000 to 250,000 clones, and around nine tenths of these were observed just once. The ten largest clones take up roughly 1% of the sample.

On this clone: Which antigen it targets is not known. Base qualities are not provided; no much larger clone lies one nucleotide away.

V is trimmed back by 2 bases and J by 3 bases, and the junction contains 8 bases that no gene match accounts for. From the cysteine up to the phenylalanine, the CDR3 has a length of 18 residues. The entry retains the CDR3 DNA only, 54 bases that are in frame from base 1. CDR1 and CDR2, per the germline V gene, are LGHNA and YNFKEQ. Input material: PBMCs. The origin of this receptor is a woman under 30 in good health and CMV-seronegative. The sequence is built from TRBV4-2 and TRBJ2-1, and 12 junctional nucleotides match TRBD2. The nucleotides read TGTGCCAGCAGCCAATCCGGACTAGCGGGACTCTACTACAATGAGCAGTTCTTC. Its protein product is CASSQSGLAGLYYNEQFF.